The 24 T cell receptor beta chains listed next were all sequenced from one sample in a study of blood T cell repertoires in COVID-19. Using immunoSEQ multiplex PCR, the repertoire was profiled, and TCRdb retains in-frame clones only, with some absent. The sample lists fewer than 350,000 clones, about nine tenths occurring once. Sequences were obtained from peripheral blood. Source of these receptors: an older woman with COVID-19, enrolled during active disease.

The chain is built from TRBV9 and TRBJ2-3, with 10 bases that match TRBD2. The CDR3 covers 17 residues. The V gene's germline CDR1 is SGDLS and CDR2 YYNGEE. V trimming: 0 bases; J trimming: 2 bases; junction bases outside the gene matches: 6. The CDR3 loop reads CASSVALAGAATDTQYF. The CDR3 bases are TGTGCCAGCAGCGTAGCTCTAGCGGGGGCCGCCACAGATACGCAGTATTTT.

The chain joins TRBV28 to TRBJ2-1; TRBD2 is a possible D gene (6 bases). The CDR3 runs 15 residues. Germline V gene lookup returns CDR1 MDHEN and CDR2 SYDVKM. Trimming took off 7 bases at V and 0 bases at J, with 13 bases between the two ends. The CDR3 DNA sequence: TGTGCCAGCAAACTTGACGGGAGCTCCTACAATGAGCAGTTCTTC. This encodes CASKLDGSSYNEQFF.

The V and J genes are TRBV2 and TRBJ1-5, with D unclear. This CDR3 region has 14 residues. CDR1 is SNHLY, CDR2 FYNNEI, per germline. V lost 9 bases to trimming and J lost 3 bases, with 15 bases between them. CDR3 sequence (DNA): TGTGCCAGTGTTGAGGTCCCTTACAATCAGCCCCAGCATTTT. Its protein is CASVEVPYNQPQHF.

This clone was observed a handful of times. CDR3 protein: CASSLGQTTHTEAFF. The CDR3 region has the DNA TGTGCCAGCAGCTTAGGACAGACAACCCACACTGAAGCTTTCTTT. This chain uses TRBV13 with TRBJ1-1; D remains ambiguous. The CDR3 loop spans 15 amino acids. Trimming took off 0 bases at V and 3 bases at J, with 11 bases between the two ends. CDR1 is PRHDT, CDR2 FYEKMQ, per germline (reference sequence).

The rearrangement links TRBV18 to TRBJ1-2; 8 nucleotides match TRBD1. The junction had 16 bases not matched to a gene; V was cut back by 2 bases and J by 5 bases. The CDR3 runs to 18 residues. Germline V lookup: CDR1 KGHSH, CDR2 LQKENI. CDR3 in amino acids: CASSPYRDRNGAGYGYTF. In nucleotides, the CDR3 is TGTGCCAGCTCACCATATAGGGACAGGAACGGAGCTGGGTATGGCTACACCTTC. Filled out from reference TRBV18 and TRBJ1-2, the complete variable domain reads NAGVMQNPRHLVRRRGQEARLRCSPMKGHSHVYWYRQLPEEGLKFMVYLQKENIIDESGMPKERFSAEFPKEGPSILRIQQVVRGDSAAYFCASSPYRDRNGAGYGYTFGSGTRLTVV.

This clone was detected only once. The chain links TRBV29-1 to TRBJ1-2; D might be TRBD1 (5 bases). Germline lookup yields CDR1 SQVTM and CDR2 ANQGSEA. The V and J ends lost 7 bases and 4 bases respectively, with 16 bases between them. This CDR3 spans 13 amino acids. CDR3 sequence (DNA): TGCAGCGCCGACCGGGGGATTCCCTATGGCTACACCTTC. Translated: CSADRGIPYGYTF.

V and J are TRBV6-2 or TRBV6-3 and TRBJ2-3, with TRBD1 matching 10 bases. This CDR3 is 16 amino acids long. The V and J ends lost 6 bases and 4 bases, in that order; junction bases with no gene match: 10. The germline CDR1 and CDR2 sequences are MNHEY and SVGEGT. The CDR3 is CASSPTDRGLADTQYF. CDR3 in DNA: TGTGCCAGCAGCCCTACAGACAGGGGGCTGGCAGATACGCAGTATTTT.

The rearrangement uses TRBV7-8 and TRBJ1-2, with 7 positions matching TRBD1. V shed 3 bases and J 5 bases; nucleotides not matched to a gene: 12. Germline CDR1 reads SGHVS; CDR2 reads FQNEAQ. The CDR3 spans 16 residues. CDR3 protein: CASSFESQGSAYGYTF. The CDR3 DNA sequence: TGTGCCAGCAGCTTTGAGTCACAGGGGTCGGCTTATGGCTACACCTTC.

CDR3 nucleotides: TGCAGTGCTAGTGAGGACTATAGCAATCAGCCCCAGCATTTT. Amino acid sequence: CSASEDYSNQPQHF. V usage is TRBV20-1 and J usage is TRBJ1-5; D uncertain. Looked up from germline, CDR1 is DFQATT and CDR2 is SNEGSKA (reference sequence). V was clipped by 3 bases and J by 0 bases, with 9 bases between them. This CDR3 is built from 14 residues.

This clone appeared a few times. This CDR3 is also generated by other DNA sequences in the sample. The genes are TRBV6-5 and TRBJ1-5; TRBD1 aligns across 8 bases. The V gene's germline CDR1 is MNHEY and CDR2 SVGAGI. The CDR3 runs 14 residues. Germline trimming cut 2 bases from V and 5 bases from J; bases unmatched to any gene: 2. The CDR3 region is CASSYGQGDQPQHF. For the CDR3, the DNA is TGTGCCAGCAGTTACGGACAGGGCGATCAGCCCCAGCATTTT.

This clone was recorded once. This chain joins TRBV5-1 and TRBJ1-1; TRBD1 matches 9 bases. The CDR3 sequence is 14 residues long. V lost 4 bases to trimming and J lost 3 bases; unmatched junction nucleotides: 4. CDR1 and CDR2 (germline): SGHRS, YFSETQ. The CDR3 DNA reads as TGCGCCAGCAGCCCGGGACAGGGACACACTGAAGCTTTCTTT. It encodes CASSPGQGHTEAFF. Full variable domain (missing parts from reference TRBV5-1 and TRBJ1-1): KAGVTQTPRYLIKTRGQQVTLSCSPISGHRSVSWYQQTPGQGLQFLFEYFSETQRNKGNFPGRFSGRQFSNSRSEMNVSTLELGDSALYLCASSPGQGHTEAFFGQGTRLTVV.

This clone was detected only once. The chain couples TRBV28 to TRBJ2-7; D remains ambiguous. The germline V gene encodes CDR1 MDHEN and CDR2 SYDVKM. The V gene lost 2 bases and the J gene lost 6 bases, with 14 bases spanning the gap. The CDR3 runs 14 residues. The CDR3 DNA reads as TGTGCCAGCAGTTTAGGTCGACGGGTCCGCGAGCAGTACTTC. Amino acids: CASSLGRRVREQYF. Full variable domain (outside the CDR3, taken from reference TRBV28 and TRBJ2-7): DVKVTQSSRYLVKRTGEKVFLECVQDMDHENMFWYRQDPGLGLRLIYFSYDVKMKEKGDIPEGYSVSREKKERFSLILESASTNQTSMYLCASSLGRRVREQYFGPGTRLTVT.

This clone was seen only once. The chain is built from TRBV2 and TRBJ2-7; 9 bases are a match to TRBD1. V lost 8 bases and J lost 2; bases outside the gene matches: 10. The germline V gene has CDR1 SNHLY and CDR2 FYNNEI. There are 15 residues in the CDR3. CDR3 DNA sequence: TGTGCCAGCTCCGCAGGGACAGGGTTGACCTACGAGCAGTACTTC. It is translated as CASSAGTGLTYEQYF.

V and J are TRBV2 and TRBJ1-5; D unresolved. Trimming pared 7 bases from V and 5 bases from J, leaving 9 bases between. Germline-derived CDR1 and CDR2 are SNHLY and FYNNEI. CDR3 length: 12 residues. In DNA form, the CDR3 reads TGTGCCAGCACCGGGGTCGATCAGCCCCAGCATTTT. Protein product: CASTGVDQPQHF.

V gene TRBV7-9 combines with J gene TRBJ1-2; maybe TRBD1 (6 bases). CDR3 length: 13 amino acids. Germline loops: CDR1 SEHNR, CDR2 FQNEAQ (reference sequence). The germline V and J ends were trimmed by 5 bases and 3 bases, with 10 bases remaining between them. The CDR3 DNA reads TGTGCCAGCAGCGGGGACACGGACTATGGCTACACCTTC. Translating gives CASSGDTDYGYTF.

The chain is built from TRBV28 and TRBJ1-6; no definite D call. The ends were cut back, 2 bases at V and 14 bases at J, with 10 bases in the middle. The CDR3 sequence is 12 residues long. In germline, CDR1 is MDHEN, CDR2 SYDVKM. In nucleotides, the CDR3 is TGTGCCAGCAGTTTAGTTCCAGTGACCCTCCACTTT. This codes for CASSLVPVTLHF.

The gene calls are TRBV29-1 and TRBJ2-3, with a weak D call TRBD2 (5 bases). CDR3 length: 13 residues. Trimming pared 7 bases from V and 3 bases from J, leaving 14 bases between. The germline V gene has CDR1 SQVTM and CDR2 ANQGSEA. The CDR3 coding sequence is TGCAGCGGGTACACCGGACTGACAGATACGCAGTATTTT. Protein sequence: CSGYTGLTDTQYF.

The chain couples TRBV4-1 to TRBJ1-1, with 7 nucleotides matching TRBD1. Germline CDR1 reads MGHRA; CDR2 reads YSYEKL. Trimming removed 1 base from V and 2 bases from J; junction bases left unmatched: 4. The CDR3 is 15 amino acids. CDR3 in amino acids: CASSQGQGRNTEAFF. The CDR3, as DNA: TGCGCCAGCAGCCAAGGACAGGGAAGAAACACTGAAGCTTTCTTT.

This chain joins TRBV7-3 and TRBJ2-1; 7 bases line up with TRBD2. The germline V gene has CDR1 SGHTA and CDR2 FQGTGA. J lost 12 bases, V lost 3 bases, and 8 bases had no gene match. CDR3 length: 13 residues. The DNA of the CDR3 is TGTGCCAGCAGCTTTACGACTAGCTCCGCGCAGTTCTTC. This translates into CASSFTTSSAQFF.

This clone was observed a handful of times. CDR3 bases: TGTGCCACCAGGCGACTTTATACAGGGTGGAACACTGAAGCTTTCTTT. It is translated as CATRRLYTGWNTEAFF. The V gene is TRBV15, the J gene TRBJ1-1, with D tentatively TRBD1 (6 bases). The CDR3 totals 16 residues. The V gene lost 6 bases and the J gene lost 1 base, with 18 bases spanning the gap. CDR1 is LNHNV, CDR2 YYDKDF, per germline (reference sequence).

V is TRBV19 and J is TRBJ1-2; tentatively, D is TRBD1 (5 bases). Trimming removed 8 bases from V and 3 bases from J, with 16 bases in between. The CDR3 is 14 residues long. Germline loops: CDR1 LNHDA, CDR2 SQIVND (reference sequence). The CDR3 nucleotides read TGTGCCAGTGGATCCAATGACAGAGACTATGGCTACACCTTC. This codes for CASGSNDRDYGYTF.

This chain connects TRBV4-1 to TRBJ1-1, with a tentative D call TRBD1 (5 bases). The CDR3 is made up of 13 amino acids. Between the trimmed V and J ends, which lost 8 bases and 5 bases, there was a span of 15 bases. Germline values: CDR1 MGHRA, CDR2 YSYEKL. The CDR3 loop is CASWTPRETEAFF. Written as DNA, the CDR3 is TGCGCCAGCTGGACACCCCGGGAGACTGAAGCTTTCTTT.

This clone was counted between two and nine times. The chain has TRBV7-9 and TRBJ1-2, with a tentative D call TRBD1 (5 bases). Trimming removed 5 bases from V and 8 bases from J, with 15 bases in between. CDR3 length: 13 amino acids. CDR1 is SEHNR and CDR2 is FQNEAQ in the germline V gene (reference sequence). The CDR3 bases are TGTGCCAGCAGCAGCACAGGAGCGGGAGGCTACACCTTC. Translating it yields CASSSTGAGGYTF. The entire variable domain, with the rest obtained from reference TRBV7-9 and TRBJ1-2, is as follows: DTGVSQNPRHKITKRGQNVTFRCDPISEHNRLYWYRQTLGQGPEFLTYFQNEAQLEKSRLLSDRFSAERPKGSFSTLEIQRTEQGDSAMYLCASSSTGAGGYTFGSGTRLTVV.

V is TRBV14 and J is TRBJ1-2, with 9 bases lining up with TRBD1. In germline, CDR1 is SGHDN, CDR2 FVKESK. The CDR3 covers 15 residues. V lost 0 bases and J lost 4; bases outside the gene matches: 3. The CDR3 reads CASSQDRTGVYGYTF. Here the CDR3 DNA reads TGTGCCAGCAGCCAAGATCGGACAGGGGTCTATGGCTACACCTTC.